The rows below give T cell receptor beta chains drawn from one sample of a study of CD8 T cells in Susac syndrome. MiXCR, applied by TCRdb to the immunoSEQ multiplex PCR reads, yields one record per CDR3 protein. The sample lists hundreds of thousands of distinct CDR3 sequences; more than 70% were seen once. Sequenced sample: CD8+ T cells from PBMCs. All receptors come from a human donor with multiple sclerosis. Each CDR3 is given with its conserved first and last residue. Each record gives: V gene, J gene, D gene, clone size, CDR3 protein, CDR3 DNA. A D gene is named only where the DNA matches it firmly. Clone size appears in some rows only: once, few, many, or a class for an expanded clone.

>TRBV20-1|TRBJ1-1|.|.
CSARDSGRLNTEAFF
TGCAGTGCTAGAGATAGTGGCAGATTAAACACTGAAGCTTTCTTT
>TRBV7-9|TRBJ1-2|TRBD1|.
CASSLGQGSRGYTF
TGTGCCAGCAGCTTAGGACAGGGTAGTCGTGGCTACACCTTC
>TRBV30|TRBJ1-1|.|.
CAWSGGEVEAFF
TGTGCCTGGAGTGGAGGAGAGGTGGAAGCTTTCTTT
>TRBV20-1|TRBJ2-1|.|.
CSASGPNYNEQFF
TGCAGTGCTTCCGGGCCCAACTACAATGAGCAGTTCTTC
>TRBV4-1|TRBJ1-2|TRBD1|.
CASSQDGTGAGYTF
TGCGCCAGCAGCCAAGACGGGACAGGGGCTGGCTACACCTTC
>TRBV27|TRBJ1-5|.|once
CASSSEGGQPQHF
TGTGCCAGCAGTTCTGAGGGCGGTCAGCCCCAGCATTTT
>TRBV11-2|TRBJ2-2|.|.
CASSPWGKTNTGELFF
TGTGCCAGCAGCCCCTGGGGGAAAACGAACACCGGGGAGCTGTTTTTT
>TRBV24-1|TRBJ2-7|TRBD1|.
CATSDLQGGDEQYF
TGTGCCACCAGTGATTTGCAAGGGGGCGACGAGCAGTACTTC
>TRBV11-2|TRBJ1-4|.|.
CASSLQEKLFF
TGTGCCAGCAGTCTCCAGGAAAAACTGTTTTTT
>TRBV27|TRBJ2-7|.|once
CASRGASVYEQYF
TGTGCCAGCAGGGGGGCCTCGGTATACGAGCAGTACTTC
>TRBV4-1|TRBJ1-5|.|.
CASSQVAGLQPQHF
TGCGCCAGCAGCCAAGTGGCAGGGCTTCAGCCCCAGCATTTT
>TRBV4-1|TRBJ2-7|TRBD2|.
CASSQEGTSETPEQYF
TGCGCCAGCAGCCAGGAAGGGACTAGCGAGACTCCGGAGCAGTACTTC
>TRBV6-5|TRBJ2-1|.|.
CASSPEAVGYNEQFF
TGTGCCAGCTCCCCGGAGGCAGTTGGTTACAATGAGCAGTTCTTC
>TRBV2|TRBJ2-1|.|.
CASSVASVDLSSYNEQFF
TGTGCCAGCAGTGTCGCTAGCGTCGACTTAAGCTCCTACAATGAGCAGTTCTTC
>TRBV4-1|TRBJ1-2|.|.
CASSPENPSGYGYTF
TGCGCCAGCAGCCCCGAGAACCCCAGTGGGTATGGCTACACCTTC
>TRBV29-1|TRBJ2-3|.|.
CSVGPDTQYF
TGCAGCGTTGGGCCCGATACGCAGTATTTT
>TRBV12-3/TRBV12-4|TRBJ2-2|.|.
CASSLTDTGSYNTGELFF
TGTGCCAGCAGTTTAACTGACACCGGCTCTTATAACACCGGGGAGCTGTTTTTT
>TRBV7-8|TRBJ2-3|.|.
CASSSMSPEDTQYF
TGTGCCAGCAGCTCGATGAGTCCGGAAGATACGCAGTATTTT
>TRBV30|TRBJ2-7|.|.
CAWSVPGYRRSSYEQYF
TGTGCCTGGAGTGTACCGGGGTACAGGAGAAGCTCCTACGAGCAGTACTTC
>TRBV19|TRBJ2-2|.|.
CASKVSGAAGELFF
TGTGCCAGTAAGGTTTCGGGTGCCGCCGGGGAGCTGTTTTTT
>TRBV28|TRBJ2-7|.|.
CASNSAGTGRYEQYF
TGTGCCAGCAACTCAGCCGGGACGGGGAGGTACGAGCAGTACTTC
>TRBV10-3|TRBJ2-7|TRBD1|.
CATGDSAYEQYF
TGTGCCACCGGGGACAGTGCCTACGAGCAGTACTTC
>TRBV2|TRBJ1-2|.|once
CASAGGEDGYTF
TGTGCCTCAGCGGGGGGAGAGGATGGCTACACCTTC
>TRBV7-6|TRBJ2-5|.|.
CASSLADSPGETQYF
TGTGCCAGCAGCTTAGCGGACAGTCCTGGGGAGACCCAGTACTTC
>TRBV19|TRBJ2-7|.|.
CASTPGQSYYEQYF
TGTGCCAGTACCCCAGGACAGTCCTACTACGAGCAGTACTTC
>TRBV11-2|TRBJ2-1|TRBD2|once
CASSRAAGEHNEQFF
TGTGCCAGCAGCCGGGCGGCGGGAGAGCACAATGAGCAGTTCTTC
>TRBV10-3|TRBJ1-2|.|.
CATLFGPREGTNYGYTF
TGTGCCACCCTTTTTGGACCCAGGGAGGGGACTAACTATGGCTACACCTTC
>TRBV7-8|TRBJ2-7|.|.
CASSLNRARPSYEQYF
TGTGCCAGCAGCTTAAATAGGGCACGACCTTCCTACGAGCAGTACTTC
>TRBV10-3|TRBJ2-1|TRBD2|.
CAISEQTSGIQRSSYNEQFF
TGTGCCATCAGTGAACAGACTAGCGGGATCCAAAGAAGCTCCTACAATGAGCAGTTCTTC
>TRBV27|TRBJ2-5|TRBD1|.
CASSTIDRGTRQETQYF
TGTGCCAGCAGTACTATCGACAGGGGGACAAGACAAGAGACCCAGTACTTC
>TRBV10-3|TRBJ1-2|TRBD1|.
CAISESSGTGGASGGYTF
TGTGCCATCAGTGAGTCTAGTGGGACAGGGGGCGCCTCCGGCGGCTACACCTTC
>TRBV15|TRBJ1-5|.|.
CATSRDPQINQPQHF
TGTGCCACCAGCAGAGATCCCCAGATCAATCAGCCCCAGCATTTT
>TRBV11-1|TRBJ1-2|TRBD1|few
CASSRIPETGYGYTF
TGTGCCAGCAGCCGAATCCCGGAGACAGGGTATGGCTACACCTTC
>TRBV27|TRBJ2-5|.|few
CASSFGGRETQYF
TGTGCCAGCAGTTTTGGGGGCAGGGAGACCCAGTACTTC
>TRBV27|TRBJ2-1|.|.
CASIGGGLYNEQFF
TGTGCCAGCATTGGCGGAGGGCTCTACAATGAGCAGTTCTTC
>TRBV7-6|TRBJ2-3|TRBD1|once
CASSKRTGATQYF
TGTGCCAGCAGCAAAAGGACAGGAGCTACGCAGTATTTT
>TRBV7-6|TRBJ2-1|TRBD1|few
CASSSGQGLEQFF
TGTGCCAGCAGCTCGGGACAGGGCTTGGAGCAGTTCTTC
>TRBV5-6|TRBJ2-1|.|.
CASGRVAEAPQNEQFF
TGTGCCAGCGGTAGGGTAGCGGAAGCCCCACAGAATGAGCAGTTCTTC
>TRBV6-1|TRBJ2-3|.|.
CASRWRASSRGDTQYF
TGTGCCAGCAGATGGAGGGCTAGTTCGAGGGGAGATACGCAGTATTTT
>TRBV6-5|TRBJ1-1|.|.
CASSRRGGPKGAFF
TGTGCCAGCAGCCGCCGCGGGGGCCCCAAGGGAGCTTTCTTT
>TRBV12-3/TRBV12-4|TRBJ1-2|TRBD1|once
CASSSPGGEGYTF
TGTGCCAGCAGTTCTCCAGGGGGCGAAGGCTACACCTTC
>TRBV11-1|TRBJ2-1|.|.
CASSPERADEQFF
TGTGCCAGCAGCCCTGAGAGGGCCGATGAGCAGTTCTTC
>TRBV6-5|TRBJ2-7|TRBD1|.
CASSQDRVEYEQYF
TGTGCCAGCAGCCAGGACAGGGTGGAATACGAGCAGTACTTC
>TRBV5-1|TRBJ1-1|.|.
CASSLVTEYTEAFF
TGCGCCAGCAGCTTGGTTACGGAATACACTGAAGCTTTCTTT
>TRBV9|TRBJ1-5|.|once
CASSVGGVYQPQHF
TGTGCCAGCAGCGTAGGAGGGGTGTATCAGCCCCAGCATTTT
>TRBV27|TRBJ2-7|TRBD1|.
CASSSAGTGGYEQYF
TGTGCCAGCAGTTCAGCCGGGACAGGGGGCTACGAGCAGTACTTC
>TRBV5-1|TRBJ1-2|TRBD1|.
CASSLRTGAVRYGYTF
TGCGCCAGCAGCCTTCGGACAGGGGCGGTGCGATATGGCTACACCTTC
>TRBV12-3/TRBV12-4|TRBJ2-3|.|.
CASSLYLSTDTQYF
TGTGCCAGCAGTTTATACCTTAGCACAGATACGCAGTATTTT